Below, 21 T cell receptor beta chains from the same sample are listed, as sequenced in a study of memory CD4+ T cells and cytomegalovirus serostatus. The sort gate was single viable CD3+CD4+CD8-CD45RO+ cells for memory CD4+ T cells. Sequenced by immunoSEQ multiplex PCR; TCRdb stores in-frame clones only, minus some. The table includes tens of thousands of clones, roughly 80% detected once. Source material: memory CD4+ T cells from blood. The receptor source for this set is an adult in good health and CMV-seronegative.

The chain recombines TRBV2 with TRBJ2-3; TRBD2 matches 9 bases. The CDR3 spans 17 residues. Trimming cost V 10 bases and J 2 bases; bases outside gene matches: 16. Per the germline V gene, CDR1 is SNHLY and CDR2 is FYNNEI. The CDR3 here is CAIPTRGGGAFTDTQYF. CDR3 bases: TGTGCCATCCCAACGCGGGGCGGGGGGGCGTTCACAGATACGCAGTATTTT.

The V gene is TRBV6-6, the J gene TRBJ1-6; no clear D gene. The CDR3 is 15 residues long. V was shortened by 8 bases and J by 8 bases, with 19 bases between the two germline ends. Per germline, CDR1 MNHNY and CDR2 SVGAGI (reference sequence). This CDR3 reads CASATHGVVDSPLHF. CDR3 DNA sequence: TGTGCCAGCGCCACGCACGGGGTTGTTGATTCACCCCTCCACTTT.

J is TRBJ2-7 and V is TRBV2; 9 nucleotides match TRBD1. With V trimmed by 2 bases and J by 2 bases, 1 base remained unmatched. The CDR3 spans 14 residues. Germline CDR1 reads SNHLY; CDR2 reads FYNNEI. The CDR3 nucleotides read TGTGCCAGCAGTGAAAGACAGGGGGCCTACGAGCAGTACTTC. This gives the protein CASSERQGAYEQYF. Full variable domain (rest looked up from reference TRBV2 and TRBJ2-7): EPEVTQTPSHQVTQMGQEVILRCVPISNHLYFYWYRQILGQKVEFLVSFYNNEISEKSEIFDDQFSVERPDGSNFTLKIRSTKLEDSAMYFCASSERQGAYEQYFGPGTRLTVT.

The chain employs TRBV7-3 and TRBJ2-2; 10 nucleotides agree with TRBD2. The ends lost 2 bases at V and 0 bases at J; junction bases unmatched: 0. This CDR3 has 16 residues. Looked up from germline, CDR1 is SGHTA and CDR2 is FQGTGA. In DNA, the CDR3 is TGTGCCAGCAGCTTAGGGACTAGCGCGAACACCGGGGAGCTGTTTTTT. Translated, it gives CASSLGTSANTGELFF.

This clone was detected once. The V gene is TRBV6-1, the J gene TRBJ1-3, with 8 nucleotides matching TRBD1. The junction had 10 bases not matched to a gene; V was cut back by 4 bases and J by 5 bases. The CDR3 runs 16 residues. The germline gives CDR1 MNHNS, CDR2 SASEGT. CDR3 nucleotides: TGTGCCAGCAGTGTAATATCCGGGACAGGTAGAAACACCATATATTTT. This sequence encodes CASSVISGTGRNTIYF.

V and J are TRBV6-5 and TRBJ1-2, with 9 nucleotides matching TRBD1. The CDR3 is 13 amino acids. Germline CDR1 MNHEY, CDR2 SVGAGI. V lost 2 bases to trimming and J lost 14 bases; unmatched junction nucleotides: 9. The CDR3 coding sequence is TGTGCCAGCAGTTACCCCGGGACAGGGTACAGAACCTTC. Its protein product is CASSYPGTGYRTF.

V usage is TRBV4-2 and J usage is TRBJ1-1; a possible D gene is TRBD1 (5 bases). Germline CDR1 reads LGHNA; CDR2 reads YNFKEQ. This CDR3 spans 19 amino acids. The V gene lost 1 base and the J gene lost 1 base, with 22 bases spanning the gap. The CDR3 is CASSQAYLAGNVKNTEAFF. CDR3 DNA: TGTGCCAGCAGCCAAGCCTACCTGGCAGGGAACGTAAAGAACACTGAAGCTTTCTTT.

Only a few counts were recorded for this clone. The rearrangement links TRBV5-4 to TRBJ1-1; 7 bases agree with TRBD1. V shed 10 bases, J shed 1 base, and the junction held 7 bases outside the gene matches. Germline values: CDR1 SGHNT, CDR2 YYREEE (reference sequence). This CDR3 is 13 amino acids long. CDR3 bases: TGTGCCGACGGACAGGTCCAGAACACTGAAGCTTTCTTT. Translating it yields CADGQVQNTEAFF. Together with reference TRBV5-4 and TRBJ1-1, the CDR3 gives the full variable domain: ETGVTQSPTHLIKTRGQQVTLRCSSQSGHNTVSWYQQALGQGPQFIFQYYREEENGRGNFPPRFSGLQFPNYSSELNVNALELDDSALYLCADGQVQNTEAFFGQGTRLTVV.

The chain combines TRBV6-6 with TRBJ2-3; D unresolved. Germline assignment: CDR1 MNHNY and CDR2 SVGAGI (reference sequence). V lost 7 bases and J lost 6, with 23 bases in between. CDR3 length equals 16 residues. CDR3 in amino acids: CASNPRSVSSTDTQYF. CDR3 sequence (DNA): TGTGCCAGCAACCCCCGGTCAGTTTCCAGTACTGATACGCAGTATTTT.

This clone was counted a few times. The rearrangement joins TRBV5-1 to TRBJ2-1; D perhaps matches TRBD1 (6 bases). The CDR3 has 14 residues. CDR1 and CDR2 from the germline V gene are SGHRS and YFSETQ. Trimming shortened V by 3 bases and J by 6 bases, and 13 bases separated the two germline ends. This chain's CDR3 is CASSWQTGPNEQFF. The CDR3 DNA reads as TGCGCCAGCAGCTGGCAAACAGGGCCCAATGAGCAGTTCTTC.

CDR3 loop: CASSLRRGALLTYEQYF. The CDR3, as DNA: TGTGCCAGCAGCTTAAGGCGGGGGGCTTTGCTCACCTACGAGCAGTACTTC. V gene TRBV11-2 combines with J gene TRBJ2-7; TRBD2 aligns across 8 bases. The V gene end was trimmed by 2 bases and the J gene end by 2 bases; junction bases not matched to a gene: 11. CDR3 length equals 17 residues. Germline V gene sequence: CDR1 SGHAT, CDR2 FQNNGV. The full variable domain, its missing parts supplied by reference TRBV11-2 and TRBJ2-7, is EAGVAQSPRYKIIEKRQSVAFWCNPISGHATLYWYQQILGQGPKLLIQFQNNGVVDDSQLPKDRFSAERLKGVDSTLKIQPAKLEDSAVYLCASSLRRGALLTYEQYFGPGTRLTVT.

As DNA, the CDR3 is TGTGCCAGCAGCGTGACAGCGAACACTGAAGCTTTCTTT. This sequence encodes CASSVTANTEAFF. The rearrangement links TRBV5-5 to TRBJ1-1, with a possible D match to TRBD1 (5 bases). The CDR3 totals 13 residues. Between the trimmed V and J ends, which lost 4 bases and 1 base, there was a span of 8 bases. Per germline, CDR1 SGHKS and CDR2 YYEKEE (reference sequence).

V and J are TRBV7-9 and TRBJ1-5; D is unclear. This CDR3 has 15 residues. The germline V gene encodes CDR1 SEHNR and CDR2 FQNEAQ (reference sequence). V lost 4 bases, J lost 6 bases, and 16 bases lay in between. The CDR3 is CASSSGTGFSQPQHF. Written as DNA, the CDR3 is TGTGCCAGCAGCTCCGGAACGGGTTTTAGTCAGCCCCAGCATTTT.

The chain uses TRBV29-1 and TRBJ2-7; D might be TRBD1 (5 bases). The CDR3 has 12 residues. Germline V gene data show CDR1 as SQVTM and CDR2 as ANQGSEA. Trimming stripped 7 bases from V and 3 bases from J, with 13 bases between. CDR3 in amino acids: CSARAGFYEQYF. The CDR3 DNA follows: TGCAGCGCAAGAGCAGGGTTCTACGAGCAGTACTTC.

The rearrangement links TRBV2 to TRBJ1-5; 8 bases agree with TRBD1. Germline values: CDR1 SNHLY, CDR2 FYNNEI. The V segment lost 4 bases and the J segment 7 bases; nucleotides outside the gene matches: 9. CDR3 length: 15 amino acids. CDR3 nucleotides: TGTGCCAGCAGTGTGGCAGGGGGCTCAAGACAGCCCCAGCATTTT. Translated, it gives CASSVAGGSRQPQHF.

Here the CDR3 DNA reads TGTGCCAGCAGCTTAGATCCATCCCAAGAGACCCAGTACTTC. Translating gives CASSLDPSQETQYF. This chain connects TRBV11-2 to TRBJ2-5, with D unresolved. The V gene's germline CDR1 is SGHAT and CDR2 FQNNGV. The length of the CDR3 is 14 residues. V lost 0 bases, J lost 1 base, and 6 bases lay in between. Full variable domain (rest looked up from reference TRBV11-2 and TRBJ2-5): EAGVAQSPRYKIIEKRQSVAFWCNPISGHATLYWYQQILGQGPKLLIQFQNNGVVDDSQLPKDRFSAERLKGVDSTLKIQPAKLEDSAVYLCASSLDPSQETQYFGPGTRLLVL.

V and J are TRBV6-1 and TRBJ2-1; 9 bases are a match to TRBD1. CDR3 length equals 14 residues. V lost 5 bases to trimming and J lost 5 bases; unmatched junction nucleotides: 4. CDR1 is MNHNS, CDR2 SASEGT, per germline. The CDR3 protein is CASSRDRADNEQFF. The CDR3 nucleotides are TGTGCCAGCAGTAGGGACAGGGCTGACAATGAGCAGTTCTTC.

This chain joins TRBV19 and TRBJ1-2; D remains unclear. V was shortened by 2 bases and J by 2 bases, with 6 bases between the two germline ends. The CDR3 is 13 amino acids. Looked up from germline, CDR1 is LNHDA and CDR2 is SQIVND (reference sequence). The CDR3 loop reads CASSISGNYGYTF. Written as DNA, the CDR3 is TGTGCCAGTAGTATAAGCGGGAACTATGGCTACACCTTC. Full variable domain (rest looked up from reference TRBV19 and TRBJ1-2): DGGITQSPKYLFRKEGQNVTLSCEQNLNHDAMYWYRQDPGQGLRLIYYSQIVNDFQKGDIAEGYSVSREKKESFPLTVTSAQKNPTAFYLCASSISGNYGYTFGSGTRLTVV.

This clone came up a few times. This rearrangement joins TRBV7-8 to TRBJ1-1, with TRBD1 as a possible D gene (5 bases). Germline V gene data show CDR1 as SGHVS and CDR2 as FQNEAQ. The CDR3 totals 13 residues. V lost 1 base, J lost 4 bases, and 7 bases lay in between. Written as DNA, the CDR3 is TGTGCCAGCAGCTTAGGGACATCCACTGAAGCTTTCTTT. The encoded protein is CASSLGTSTEAFF.

This clone was detected only a few times. This rearrangement joins TRBV7-6 to TRBJ1-3; D might be TRBD1 (5 bases). Germline V gene data show CDR1 as SGHVS and CDR2 as FNYEAQ. This CDR3 spans 17 amino acids. Trimming stripped 4 bases from V and 0 bases from J, with 16 bases between. CDR3 bases: TGTGCCAGCAGCTCCCAACAGCTGACAGTCTCTGGAAACACCATATATTTT. This sequence encodes CASSSQQLTVSGNTIYF.

The chain has TRBV21-1 and TRBJ2-5; TRBD2 is taken as the D call from the table, unchecked against the DNA. TRBV21-1 is designated a pseudogene. The CDR3 covers 16 residues. The CDR3 sequence is CASSKVIGDRRKTQYF. The DNA of the CDR3 is TGTGCCAGCAGCAAAGTTATCGGCGATAGGAGGAAGACCCAGTACTTC.